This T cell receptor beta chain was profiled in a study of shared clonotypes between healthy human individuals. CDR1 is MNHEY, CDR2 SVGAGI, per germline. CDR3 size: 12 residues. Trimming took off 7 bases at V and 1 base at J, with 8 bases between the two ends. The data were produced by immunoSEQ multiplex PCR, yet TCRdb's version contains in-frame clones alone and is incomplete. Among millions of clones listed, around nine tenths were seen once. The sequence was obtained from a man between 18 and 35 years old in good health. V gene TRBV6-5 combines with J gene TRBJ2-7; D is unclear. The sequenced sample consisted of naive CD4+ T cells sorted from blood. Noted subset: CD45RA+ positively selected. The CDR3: CASTDRSYEQYF. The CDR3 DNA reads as TGTGCCAGCACGGACCGGTCCTACGAGCAGTACTTC.